This is a list of T cell receptor beta chains from one sample in a study of blood T cell repertoires in COVID-19. Profiling relied on immunoSEQ multiplex PCR, and the TCRdb table lists in-frame clones only, not all of them. The data hold under 200,000 clones, with approximately 92% observed a single time. Sequencing was done on a sample of peripheral blood. These receptors all come from a man in his fifties or sixties with acute or convalescent COVID-19. The CDR3 runs from the conserved cysteine through the conserved F or W. D genes are given only for firm matches. Size values are once, few and many counts, or a class for expanded clones, and some rows have none.

j_call: TRBJ2-7; clone_size: NA; v_call: TRBV5-1; d_call: NA; cdr3_aa: CASSLESRALPYEQYF; cdr3_nt: TGCGCCAGCAGCTTGGAAAGCAGGGCCTTACCTTACGAGCAGTACTTC
j_call: TRBJ2-7; clone_size: few; v_call: TRBV6-5; d_call: TRBD2; cdr3_aa: CATIGWGGGEQYF; cdr3_nt: TGTGCCACCATCGGTTGGGGGGGAGGCGAGCAGTACTTC
j_call: TRBJ2-5; clone_size: NA; v_call: TRBV7-6; d_call: TRBD2; cdr3_aa: CASSLRAVWVAGGDQETQYF; cdr3_nt: TGTGCCAGCAGCTTAAGGGCGGTATGGGTAGCGGGGGGAGACCAAGAGACCCAGTACTTC
j_call: TRBJ1-4; clone_size: NA; v_call: TRBV28; d_call: NA; cdr3_aa: CASSFVGGLSEKLFF; cdr3_nt: TGTGCCAGCAGTTTTGTCGGGGGACTCAGTGAAAAACTGTTTTTT
j_call: TRBJ2-1; clone_size: NA; v_call: TRBV19; d_call: TRBD1; cdr3_aa: CASNPLTGVNEQFF; cdr3_nt: TGTGCCAGTAATCCACTCACAGGGGTCAATGAGCAGTTCTTC
j_call: TRBJ1-1; clone_size: once; v_call: TRBV27; d_call: TRBD1; cdr3_aa: CASSFSTGGQWTEAFF; cdr3_nt: TGTGCCAGCAGTTTTTCGACAGGGGGCCAGTGGACTGAAGCTTTCTTT
j_call: TRBJ2-2; clone_size: few; v_call: TRBV9; d_call: NA; cdr3_aa: CASSVAGRNTGELFF; cdr3_nt: TGTGCCAGCAGCGTCGCGGGACGGAACACCGGGGAGCTGTTTTTT
j_call: TRBJ2-7; clone_size: once; v_call: TRBV28; d_call: NA; cdr3_aa: CASRMPRQADSYEQYF; cdr3_nt: TGTGCCAGCAGGATGCCCAGACAGGCCGATAGCTACGAGCAGTACTTC
j_call: TRBJ2-3; clone_size: NA; v_call: TRBV28; d_call: NA; cdr3_aa: CASSRGAETDTQYF; cdr3_nt: TGTGCCAGCAGCAGGGGGGCAGAAACAGATACGCAGTATTTT
j_call: TRBJ1-6; clone_size: NA; v_call: TRBV28; d_call: NA; cdr3_aa: CASTLTGRRDSPLHF; cdr3_nt: TGTGCCAGCACTCTCACCGGGAGAAGAGATTCACCCCTCCACTTT
j_call: TRBJ1-6; clone_size: NA; v_call: TRBV28; d_call: NA; cdr3_aa: CAISTVYSPLHF; cdr3_nt: TGTGCCATCTCGACAGTGTACTCACCCCTCCACTTT
j_call: TRBJ1-1; clone_size: NA; v_call: TRBV5-8; d_call: TRBD1; cdr3_aa: CASSSDPGTVNTEAFF; cdr3_nt: TGTGCCAGCAGCTCCGATCCCGGGACAGTGAACACTGAAGCTTTCTTT
j_call: TRBJ2-5; clone_size: NA; v_call: TRBV5-1; d_call: NA; cdr3_aa: CASSLAYGQETQYF; cdr3_nt: TGCGCCAGCAGCTTGGCCTACGGGCAAGAGACCCAGTACTTC
j_call: TRBJ2-5; clone_size: NA; v_call: TRBV11-2; d_call: TRBD2; cdr3_aa: CASSLVRLAGVGETQYF; cdr3_nt: TGTGCCAGCAGCTTAGTTCGACTAGCGGGAGTTGGAGAGACCCAGTACTTC
j_call: TRBJ2-3; clone_size: NA; v_call: TRBV28; d_call: NA; cdr3_aa: CASDGSRGTDTQYF; cdr3_nt: TGTGCCAGCGATGGGAGTAGAGGCACAGATACGCAGTATTTT
j_call: TRBJ2-3; clone_size: NA; v_call: TRBV9; d_call: TRBD2; cdr3_aa: CASSVSSGSTDTQYF; cdr3_nt: TGTGCCAGCAGCGTCTCTAGCGGGAGCACAGATACGCAGTATTTT
j_call: TRBJ1-1; clone_size: NA; v_call: TRBV30; d_call: NA; cdr3_aa: CAGSRRLEAFF; cdr3_nt: TGTGCCGGATCCCGCAGACTGGAAGCTTTCTTT
j_call: TRBJ2-2; clone_size: NA; v_call: TRBV24-1; d_call: TRBD2; cdr3_aa: CATSDFAGANTGELFF; cdr3_nt: TGTGCCACCAGTGATTTCGCGGGAGCGAACACCGGGGAGCTGTTTTTT
j_call: TRBJ1-1; clone_size: NA; v_call: TRBV27; d_call: NA; cdr3_aa: CASSFGMNTEAFF; cdr3_nt: TGTGCCAGCAGTTTCGGGATGAACACTGAAGCTTTCTTT
j_call: TRBJ1-1; clone_size: NA; v_call: TRBV19; d_call: NA; cdr3_aa: CASTGQLLNTEAFF; cdr3_nt: TGTGCCAGTACTGGACAGTTATTGAACACTGAAGCTTTCTTT
j_call: TRBJ2-2; clone_size: NA; v_call: TRBV5-5; d_call: NA; cdr3_aa: CASSGYGISLPGELFF; cdr3_nt: TGTGCCAGCAGCGGGTACGGGATTAGTCTACCCGGGGAGCTGTTTTTT
j_call: TRBJ1-4; clone_size: NA; v_call: TRBV4-1; d_call: NA; cdr3_aa: CASSQAIVAATNEKLFF; cdr3_nt: TGCGCCAGCAGCCAAGCGATCGTGGCTGCAACTAATGAAAAACTGTTTTTT
j_call: TRBJ2-7; clone_size: NA; v_call: TRBV5-1; d_call: TRBD1; cdr3_aa: CASSLGQGALGEQYF; cdr3_nt: TGCGCCAGCAGCTTGGGACAGGGGGCGCTAGGGGAGCAGTACTTC
j_call: TRBJ2-7; clone_size: few; v_call: TRBV7-9; d_call: TRBD2; cdr3_aa: CASSSSGSRDEQYF; cdr3_nt: TGTGCCAGCAGCTCTAGCGGGAGTCGAGACGAGCAGTACTTC
j_call: TRBJ1-1; clone_size: NA; v_call: TRBV10-3; d_call: NA; cdr3_aa: CAISESGDRMNTEAFF; cdr3_nt: TGTGCCATCAGTGAGTCCGGAGACAGGATGAACACTGAAGCTTTCTTT
j_call: TRBJ2-3; clone_size: NA; v_call: TRBV3-1/TRBV3-2; d_call: NA; cdr3_aa: CASSQAQGTDTQYF; cdr3_nt: TGTGCCAGCAGCCAAGCTCAGGGCACAGATACGCAGTATTTT
j_call: TRBJ1-2; clone_size: NA; v_call: TRBV7-2; d_call: NA; cdr3_aa: CASSPRTEGGYTF; cdr3_nt: TGTGCCAGCAGCCCCAGGACAGAAGGAGGCTACACCTTC
j_call: TRBJ2-2; clone_size: NA; v_call: TRBV5-4; d_call: NA; cdr3_aa: CASSADSTGELFF; cdr3_nt: TGTGCCAGCAGCGCCGACAGTACTGGGGAGCTGTTTTTT
j_call: TRBJ2-1; clone_size: NA; v_call: TRBV6-5; d_call: NA; cdr3_aa: CASNLALYNEQFF; cdr3_nt: TGTGCCAGCAACCTGGCACTATACAATGAGCAGTTCTTC
j_call: TRBJ2-3; clone_size: NA; v_call: TRBV7-2; d_call: TRBD2; cdr3_aa: CASSLGTSGFTDTQYF; cdr3_nt: TGTGCCAGCAGCTTAGGGACTAGCGGATTCACAGATACGCAGTATTTT
j_call: TRBJ2-2; clone_size: once; v_call: TRBV6-2/TRBV6-3; d_call: TRBD1; cdr3_aa: CASSSPRQGADTGELFF; cdr3_nt: TGTGCCAGCAGTTCTCCAAGACAGGGGGCGGACACCGGGGAGCTGTTTTTT
j_call: TRBJ1-4; clone_size: NA; v_call: TRBV6-4; d_call: NA; cdr3_aa: CASSDSTVAHEKLFF; cdr3_nt: TGTGCCAGCAGTGACTCGACAGTGGCACACGAAAAACTGTTTTTT
j_call: TRBJ2-1; clone_size: NA; v_call: TRBV12-5; d_call: TRBD2; cdr3_aa: CASASTVAGGPVTYNEQFF; cdr3_nt: TGTGCTAGTGCCTCGACCGTAGCGGGAGGTCCCGTAACCTACAATGAGCAGTTCTTC
j_call: TRBJ1-3; clone_size: NA; v_call: TRBV27; d_call: NA; cdr3_aa: CASAPGGPGNTIYF; cdr3_nt: TGTGCCAGCGCCCCGGGGGGACCCGGAAACACCATATATTTT
j_call: TRBJ1-5; clone_size: NA; v_call: TRBV28; d_call: NA; cdr3_aa: CASSFGTPPGQPQHF; cdr3_nt: TGTGCCAGCAGTTTTGGGACTCCTCCGGGTCAGCCCCAGCATTTT
j_call: TRBJ1-1; clone_size: NA; v_call: TRBV7-8; d_call: NA; cdr3_aa: CASSLFVSTEAFF; cdr3_nt: TGTGCCAGCAGCTTATTTGTGAGCACTGAAGCTTTCTTT
j_call: TRBJ1-3; clone_size: NA; v_call: TRBV4-2; d_call: NA; cdr3_aa: CASSQGTERTSFF; cdr3_nt: TGTGCCAGCAGCCAAGGGACAGAGCGAACTAGTTTCTTT
j_call: TRBJ2-2; clone_size: NA; v_call: TRBV24-1; d_call: NA; cdr3_aa: CATSDYRETGELFF; cdr3_nt: TGTGCCACCAGTGATTACAGGGAAACCGGGGAGCTGTTTTTT
j_call: TRBJ2-5; clone_size: NA; v_call: TRBV7-8; d_call: TRBD2; cdr3_aa: CASSRAGGQETQYF; cdr3_nt: TGTGCCAGCAGCAGGGCGGGGGGGCAAGAGACCCAGTACTTC
j_call: TRBJ1-6; clone_size: few; v_call: TRBV27; d_call: NA; cdr3_aa: CASSSWSSYNSPLHF; cdr3_nt: TGTGCCAGCAGTTCGTGGAGCTCCTATAATTCACCCCTCCACTTT
j_call: TRBJ2-7; clone_size: NA; v_call: TRBV28; d_call: TRBD1; cdr3_aa: CASSSGRDRAKQYF; cdr3_nt: TGTGCCAGCAGTTCCGGCCGGGACAGGGCTAAGCAGTACTTC
j_call: TRBJ2-2; clone_size: NA; v_call: TRBV19; d_call: NA; cdr3_aa: CASSIVAGNTGELFF; cdr3_nt: TGTGCCAGTAGTATCGTGGCGGGGAACACCGGGGAGCTGTTTTTT
j_call: TRBJ2-7; clone_size: once; v_call: TRBV3-1/TRBV3-2; d_call: TRBD1; cdr3_aa: CASSQDRGEQYF; cdr3_nt: TGTGCCAGCAGCCAGGACAGGGGCGAGCAGTACTTC
j_call: TRBJ2-2; clone_size: NA; v_call: TRBV3-1/TRBV3-2; d_call: NA; cdr3_aa: CASSLPGNTGELFF; cdr3_nt: TGTGCCAGCAGCCTGCCGGGGAACACCGGGGAGCTGTTTTTT
j_call: TRBJ1-2; clone_size: few; v_call: TRBV11-2; d_call: TRBD1; cdr3_aa: CASSLGQGGSYGYTF; cdr3_nt: TGTGCCAGCAGCTTAGGCCAGGGGGGATCCTATGGCTACACCTTC
j_call: TRBJ2-2; clone_size: NA; v_call: TRBV18; d_call: TRBD2; cdr3_aa: CASSPASGSGELFF; cdr3_nt: TGTGCCAGCTCACCGGCTAGCGGGTCTGGGGAGCTGTTTTTT
j_call: TRBJ1-4; clone_size: NA; v_call: TRBV10-2; d_call: TRBD1; cdr3_aa: CASSEGDRAFNEKLFF; cdr3_nt: TGCGCCAGCAGTGAGGGGGACAGGGCCTTTAATGAAAAACTGTTTTTT
j_call: TRBJ1-6; clone_size: NA; v_call: TRBV7-2; d_call: NA; cdr3_aa: CASSLAETQGALHF; cdr3_nt: TGTGCCAGCAGCTTAGCAGAAACCCAAGGGGCCCTCCACTTT
j_call: TRBJ1-5; clone_size: NA; v_call: TRBV27; d_call: TRBD1; cdr3_aa: CATTGANQPQHF; cdr3_nt: TGTGCTACCACAGGGGCCAATCAGCCCCAGCATTTT
j_call: TRBJ1-2; clone_size: NA; v_call: TRBV28; d_call: NA; cdr3_aa: CASSLADGGYTF; cdr3_nt: TGTGCCAGCAGTTTGGCAGATGGTGGCTACACCTTC
j_call: TRBJ2-2; clone_size: NA; v_call: TRBV7-3; d_call: NA; cdr3_aa: CASTSGVGTGELFF; cdr3_nt: TGTGCCAGCACCTCAGGGGTGGGCACCGGGGAGCTGTTTTTT
j_call: TRBJ2-7; clone_size: NA; v_call: TRBV5-6; d_call: NA; cdr3_aa: CASSLGQGRGEQYF; cdr3_nt: TGTGCCAGCAGCTTGGGTCAGGGTCGAGGCGAGCAGTACTTC
j_call: TRBJ1-2; clone_size: NA; v_call: TRBV18; d_call: NA; cdr3_aa: CASSPNSDRGYGYTF; cdr3_nt: TGTGCCAGCTCACCCAACTCGGACCGGGGCTATGGCTACACCTTC
j_call: TRBJ1-1; clone_size: NA; v_call: TRBV2; d_call: NA; cdr3_aa: CASSDPRQNTEAFF; cdr3_nt: TGTGCCAGCAGTGACCCCCGACAGAACACTGAAGCTTTCTTT